The sequence of this T cell receptor beta chain was determined in a study of shared clonotypes between healthy human individuals. General study results and limits: Naive CD4 clonotype sharing across several donors was approximately 5%.

When replicate PCRs were run on sorted subsets, they used around 200 ng DNA, 30,000 to 35,000 T cell genomes. This table comes from immunoSEQ multiplex PCR, and its TCRdb copy is limited to in-frame clones, with some not included. The table records roughly 500,000 clones, roughly 95% of them present only once. Only a few counts were recorded for this clone. Its antigen is not known. Free of recent acute infections or vaccinations, the donors were healthy HIV-negative adults. CDR1 and CDR2 (germline): MNHEY, SVGAGI. CDR3 length: 13 residues. V shed 0 bases and J shed 6 bases, with 8 bases lying between them.

This sequence was found in a woman aged 30 to 39 in good health. What was sequenced was naive CD4+ T cells sorted from blood. Regarding subset: CD45RA+ positively selected. The V call is TRBV6-5, the J call TRBJ1-2; D not certain. CDR3 sequence reads: CASSYSKTNGYTF. CDR3 nucleotide sequence: TGTGCCAGCAGTTACTCCAAAACTAATGGCTACACCTTC.